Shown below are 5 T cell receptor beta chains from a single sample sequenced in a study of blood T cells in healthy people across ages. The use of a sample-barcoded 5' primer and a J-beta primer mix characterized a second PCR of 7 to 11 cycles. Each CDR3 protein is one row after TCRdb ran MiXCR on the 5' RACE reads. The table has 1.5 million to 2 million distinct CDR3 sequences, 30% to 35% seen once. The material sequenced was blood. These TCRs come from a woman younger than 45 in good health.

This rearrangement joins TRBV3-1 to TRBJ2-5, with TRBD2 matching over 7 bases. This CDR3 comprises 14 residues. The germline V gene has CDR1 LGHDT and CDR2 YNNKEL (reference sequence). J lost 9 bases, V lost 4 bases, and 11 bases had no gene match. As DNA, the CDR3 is TGTGCCAGCAGCCCCGGACTAGTGGCCTCTCCCCAGTACTTC. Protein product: CASSPGLVASPQYF.

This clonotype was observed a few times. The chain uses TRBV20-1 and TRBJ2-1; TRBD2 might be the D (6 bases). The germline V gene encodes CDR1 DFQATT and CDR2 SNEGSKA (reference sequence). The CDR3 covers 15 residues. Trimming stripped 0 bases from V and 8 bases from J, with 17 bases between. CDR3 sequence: CSAREEDGSRYEQFF. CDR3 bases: TGCAGTGCTAGAGAAGAGGACGGGAGTAGGTATGAGCAGTTCTTC.

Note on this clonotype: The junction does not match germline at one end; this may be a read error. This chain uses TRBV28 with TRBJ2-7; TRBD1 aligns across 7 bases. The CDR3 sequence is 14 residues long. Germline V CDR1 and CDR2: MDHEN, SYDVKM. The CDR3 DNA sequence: TGTGCCGGCAGTTTGCAGCCGACAGGGAACGAGCAGTACTTC. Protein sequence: CAGSLQPTGNEQYF.

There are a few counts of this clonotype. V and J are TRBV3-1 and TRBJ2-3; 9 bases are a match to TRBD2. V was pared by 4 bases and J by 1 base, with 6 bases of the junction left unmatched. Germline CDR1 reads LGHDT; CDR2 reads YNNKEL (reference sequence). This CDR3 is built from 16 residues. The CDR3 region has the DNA TGTGCCAGCAGCCGCCAGACTAGCGGAGGCACAGATACGCAGTATTTT. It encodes CASSRQTSGGTDTQYF.

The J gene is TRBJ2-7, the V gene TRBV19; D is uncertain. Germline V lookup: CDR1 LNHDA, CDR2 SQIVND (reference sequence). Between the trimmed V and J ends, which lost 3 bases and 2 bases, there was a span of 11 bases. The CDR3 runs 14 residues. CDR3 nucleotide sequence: TGTGCCAGTAGTATTGGCCCGGTGCCCTACGAGCAGTACTTC. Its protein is CASSIGPVPYEQYF.